This T cell receptor (beta chain) was observed in a study of blood T cell repertoires in COVID-19 (dated by TCRdb to the early 2020s). With respect to the entire study: Collaborator samples came from the United States, Italy and Spain and covered acute and convalescent phases of COVID-19. The prospective study material was composed of cDNA or gDNA derived from T cells, B-cell-depleted T cells, or PBMCs. Deeply sampled blood TCRbeta repertoires from subjects exposed to, actively infected with, or recovered from COVID-19 were included in the dataset. The repertoires were released in a freely available public database intended as a resource for research on the immune response to SARS-CoV-2. The samples were drawn from two sources: the first 160 participants of the ongoing ImmuneRACE study, and some 1,300 subjects contributed by 6 global collaborators. A de-identified subject ID, COVID-19 status, age in years and sex were almost always included in the sample metadata. Where HLA class I and class II types were available, the types were taken from metadata supplied by the sample provider, not from assay-based typing. Findings and caveats that apply to the study as a whole: The amount of clinical and demographic metadata varied by source and participant and was provided uncurated.

The collaborating institutions used their own protocols to collect whole blood in K2EDTA tubes. For TCRbeta analysis, collaborators shipped samples in one of three forms: frozen whole blood, isolated PBMCs, or DNA extracted from either of those sample types. Per the germline V gene, SGDLS is the CDR1 and YYNGEE is the CDR2. V is shortened by 0 bases, J by 6 bases, and the region joining them spans 9 bases. The CDR3 measures 13 amino acids from cysteine to phenylalanine. Only the CDR3 part of the read is kept: 39 bases, read in frame from the first base. TCRbeta CDR3 regions were amplified from genomic DNA by means of the immunoSEQ Assay, a bias-controlled multiplex PCR. The study's processing was this. The number of nucleated cells in each sample was estimated by amplification of reference gene primers within the assay. Sequence reads were collapsed and filtered to measure the absolute abundance of every unique TCRbeta CDR3 rearrangement. For each sample, productive Simpson clonality was calculated as the square root of Simpson's diversity index over productive rearrangements. The table was pulled from immuneACCESS by TCRdb, which kept in-frame rearrangements only. Such tables lose some clones; where checked, under half of the loss comes from unresolved V genes, and the rest has no known cause. The V and J calls and clone size were taken over from that table, and D and trimming were inferred from the DNA. The sample records 150,000 to 200,000 clones, roughly 80% of which are singletons. Together, the top ten hold 15% to 20% of the sample.

As concerns this clone: The clone's antigen remains unknown. No base qualities exist here, and no much larger clone lies one base off it.

This TCR derives from a man aged 60 to 69 with active or convalescent COVID-19. The receptor chain draws on TRBV9 and TRBJ2-5, with TRBD1 perhaps the D gene, on 5 matching bases. The specimen was peripheral blood. Read as DNA, the sequence is TGTGCCAGCAGCGTAGGCCAGGGCCAGACCCAGTACTTC. Translation gives CASSVGQGQTQYF.